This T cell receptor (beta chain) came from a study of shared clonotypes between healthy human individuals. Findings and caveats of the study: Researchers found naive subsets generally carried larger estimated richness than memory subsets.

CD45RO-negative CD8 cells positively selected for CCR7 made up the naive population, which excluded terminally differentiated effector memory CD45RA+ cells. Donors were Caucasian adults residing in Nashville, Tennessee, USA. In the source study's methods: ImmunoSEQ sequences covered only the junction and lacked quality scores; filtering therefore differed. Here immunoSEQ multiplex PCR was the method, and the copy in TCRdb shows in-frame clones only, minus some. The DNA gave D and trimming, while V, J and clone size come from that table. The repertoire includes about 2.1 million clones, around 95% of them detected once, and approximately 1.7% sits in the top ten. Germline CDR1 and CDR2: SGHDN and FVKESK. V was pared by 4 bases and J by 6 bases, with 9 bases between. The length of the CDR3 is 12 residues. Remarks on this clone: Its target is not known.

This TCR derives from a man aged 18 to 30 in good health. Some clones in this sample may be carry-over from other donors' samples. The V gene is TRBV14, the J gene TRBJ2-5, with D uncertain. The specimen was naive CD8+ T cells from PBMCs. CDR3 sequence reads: CASSRLRQTQYF. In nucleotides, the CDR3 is TGTGCCAGCAGCCGCCTGCGACAGACCCAGTACTTC.